The T cell receptor (beta chain) under discussion was sequenced for a study of beta chain features in type 1 diabetes. This clone has only a few counts. cDNA synthesis used the whole RNA isolate, giving expressed TCRB sequences. The data were produced by immunoSEQ multiplex PCR, yet TCRdb's version contains in-frame clones alone and is incomplete. Here the sample spans about 290,000 clones, around 7.8% being singletons. A CD45RO/CCR7/CD25/CD127/CD95/CD27 panel sorted naive, central memory, regulatory and stem cell-like memory CD4+ cells. Sequencing was performed on central memory CD4+ T cells from blood. The sequence derives from a woman aged 18-29 years in good health.

CDR3 nucleotide sequence: TGCGCCAGCAGCCAAGTATTGGTTAGCAATCAGCCCCAGCATTTT. This translates into CASSQVLVSNQPQHF. This chain joins TRBV4-3 and TRBJ1-5; no firm D call. Germline V gene sequence: CDR1 LGHNA, CDR2 YSLEER. The CDR3 extends over 15 amino acids. Trimming left V 1 base short and J 0 bases short, with 7 bases between.